This passage covers 26 T cell receptor beta chains from one sample sequenced in a study of cytomegalovirus exposure and HLA in healthy donors (dated by TCRdb to between 2016 and 2019). Library preparation was by the immunoSEQ multiplex PCR assay. A mixture of 60 forward primers for TCR Vbeta segments and 13 reverse primers for TCR Jbeta segments was used in the multiplex PCR. The clones in this table, taken by TCRdb from immuneACCESS, are in-frame only. Not every clone is retained; where verified, under half of the shortfall comes from an unresolved V gene, and the cause of the rest is unknown. The sample includes around 180,000 clones, with 85% observed a single time. Clones ranked in the top ten supply 1% of the sample. The sample taken for sequencing was PBMCs. These receptors all come from a boy between 2 and 10 years old in good health and CMV-seronegative.

The V call is TRBV6-5, the J call TRBJ2-1; 11 bases are a match to TRBD2. After removal of 2 bases from V and 7 bases from J, the junction contained 7 bases not matched to a gene. Germline assignment: CDR1 MNHEY and CDR2 SVGAGI. This CDR3 contains 16 residues. The CDR3 sequence is CASSYRGTSGVNEQFF. CDR3 DNA: TGTGCCAGCAGTTACAGGGGGACTAGCGGAGTGAATGAGCAGTTCTTC.

The J gene is TRBJ1-2, the V gene TRBV5-4; D is ambiguous. CDR1 and CDR2 from the germline V gene are SGHNT and YYREEE (reference sequence). V was shortened by 0 bases and J by 5 bases, with 17 bases between the two germline ends. The CDR3 is made up of 16 amino acids. The CDR3 DNA reads TGTGCCAGCAGCTTGGCTGACACCCGGATCTTTTATGGCTACACCTTC. The encoded protein is CASSLADTRIFYGYTF.

This clone was picked up a small number of times. This chain connects TRBV2 to TRBJ2-2, with a possible D match to TRBD2 (6 bases). This CDR3 has 17 residues. Trimming left V 5 bases short and J 0 bases short, with 16 bases between. Germline lookup yields CDR1 SNHLY and CDR2 FYNNEI. This chain's CDR3 is CASSIRLPGANTGELFF. In DNA form, the CDR3 reads TGTGCCAGCAGTATTAGGCTCCCGGGGGCGAACACCGGGGAGCTGTTTTTT.

In this sample, this clone turned up once. V is TRBV30 and J is TRBJ2-3; D is perhaps TRBD2 (7 bases). Trimming took off 1 base at V and 1 base at J, with 15 bases between the two ends. Germline V gene lookup returns CDR1 GTSNPN and CDR2 SVGIG (reference sequence). The CDR3 spans 16 residues. CDR3 region: CAWSGGGLPGTDTQYF. The CDR3 DNA sequence: TGTGCCTGGAGTGGGGGGGGGCTTCCAGGCACAGATACGCAGTATTTT.

The chain joins TRBV27 to TRBJ2-3; TRBD1 matches 9 bases. V was clipped by 5 bases and J by 3 bases; unmatched bases: 9. The CDR3 extends over 16 amino acids. Germline lookup yields CDR1 MNHEY and CDR2 SMNVEV (reference sequence). As DNA, the CDR3 is TGTGCCAGCAGTCCCACGGGACAGGGAACGACAGATACGCAGTATTTT. This gives the protein CASSPTGQGTTDTQYF.

The rearrangement joins TRBV28 to TRBJ1-6; D uncertain. The CDR3 has 12 amino acids. Trimming took off 8 bases at V and 9 bases at J, with 11 bases between the two ends. Germline V gene lookup returns CDR1 MDHEN and CDR2 SYDVKM. The CDR3 bases are TGTGCCAGCGAGCCTCGGGGTTCACCCCTCCACTTT. Residues: CASEPRGSPLHF.

The J gene is TRBJ2-3, the V gene TRBV7-8; possible D gene TRBD1, 5 bases. CDR1 and CDR2 (germline): SGHVS, FQNEAQ. This CDR3 comprises 13 residues. V gave up 1 base and J gave up 4 bases, with 6 bases separating them. CDR3 in DNA: TGTGCCAGCAGCTTAGAAGGGGCAGATACGCAGTATTTT. It encodes CASSLEGADTQYF. The full variable domain, rest sourced from reference TRBV7-8 and TRBJ2-3, is GAGVSQSPRYKVAKRGQDVALRCDPISGHVSLFWYQQALGQGPEFLTYFQNEAQLDKSGLPSDRFFAERPEGSVSTLKIQRTQQEDSAVYLCASSLEGADTQYFGPGTRLTVL.

This clone was seen once. V usage is TRBV29-1 and J usage is TRBJ2-1; D is perhaps TRBD1 (6 bases). Trimming took 6 bases from V and 0 from J, leaving 15 bases between them. Looked up from germline, CDR1 is SQVTM and CDR2 is ANQGSEA. There are 15 residues in the CDR3. CDR3 in DNA: TGCAGCGTAACCCTGACAGGCCACTCCTACAATGAGCAGTTCTTC. Translated, it gives CSVTLTGHSYNEQFF.

The chain carries TRBV6-5 and TRBJ2-5; 9 bases agree with TRBD2. J gave up 4 bases and V 4 bases, and 10 bases lay outside the gene matches. The CDR3 has 16 residues. The V gene's germline CDR1 is MNHEY and CDR2 SVGAGI. The CDR3 nucleotides read TGTGCCAGCAGTTCCCAGGGGTTAGCGGGAGCAGAGACCCAGTACTTC. Its translation is CASSSQGLAGAETQYF.

The chain combines TRBV7-2 with TRBJ2-3; TRBD2 agrees at 12 bases. This CDR3 has 16 amino acids. The V gene's germline CDR1 is SGHTA and CDR2 FQGNSA. Germline trimming cut 5 bases from V and 5 bases from J; bases unmatched to any gene: 8. CDR3: CASSSASGGAEDTQYF. The DNA of the CDR3 is TGTGCCAGCAGCAGCGCTAGCGGGGGGGCCGAAGATACGCAGTATTTT.

The V and J genes are TRBV7-9 and TRBJ2-6, with no clear D. The germline V gene has CDR1 SEHNR and CDR2 FQNEAQ (reference sequence). Trimming stripped 4 bases from V and 0 bases from J, with 10 bases between. The CDR3 is 16 amino acids. CDR3 amino acids: CASSSREFSGANVLTF. The CDR3 DNA reads as TGTGCCAGCAGCTCGAGAGAGTTCTCTGGGGCCAACGTCCTGACTTTC.

This clone was counted once. The chain employs TRBV30 and TRBJ2-5; D may be TRBD2 (6 bases). Germline assignment: CDR1 GTSNPN and CDR2 SVGIG (reference sequence). The CDR3 spans 16 residues. Between the trimmed V and J ends, which lost 2 bases and 1 base, there was a span of 17 bases. DNA of the CDR3: TGTGCCTGGAGTCCCGGGGGAGTAGCGCCCCAAGAGACCCAGTACTTC. Its protein product is CAWSPGGVAPQETQYF. Supplemented by reference TRBV30 and TRBJ2-5, the full variable domain reads SQTIHQWPATLVQPVGSPLSLECTVEGTSNPNLYWYRQAAGRGLQLLFYSVGIGQISSEVPQNLSASRPQDRQFILSSKKLLLSDSGFYLCAWSPGGVAPQETQYFGPGTRLLVL.

V is TRBV2 and J is TRBJ2-4; 9 nucleotides match TRBD1. The CDR3 contains 20 residues. The germline V gene encodes CDR1 SNHLY and CDR2 FYNNEI. J lost 3 bases, V lost 2 bases, and 17 bases had no gene match. CDR3 sequence reads: CASSEPRHQGQGLGKNIQYF. The CDR3 DNA sequence: TGTGCCAGCAGTGAACCCCGTCATCAGGGACAGGGTTTAGGCAAAAACATTCAGTACTTC.

The chain combines TRBV4-1 with TRBJ2-4; D possibly corresponds to TRBD2 (6 bases). The CDR3 totals 14 residues. V was trimmed by 8 bases and J by 0 bases, leaving 11 bases between them. The V gene's germline CDR1 is MGHRA and CDR2 YSYEKL. The CDR3 bases are TGCGCCAGCCGGGACTTAATAGCCAAAAACATTCAGTACTTC. Residues: CASRDLIAKNIQYF.

This chain connects TRBV10-3 to TRBJ1-2; TRBD1 matches 7 bases. The J segment lost 4 bases and the V segment lost 6 bases, leaving 14 bases of the junction unmatched. Germline V lookup: CDR1 ENHRY, CDR2 SYGVKD. CDR3 length: 16 amino acids. CDR3 sequence: CAISSKGQAGGYGYTF. CDR3 bases: TGTGCCATCAGCTCAAAAGGACAGGCTGGTGGCTATGGCTACACCTTC.

A remark on this clone: Other DNA sequences in the same sample also yield this CDR3. V usage is TRBV7-9 and J usage is TRBJ2-1; tentatively, D is TRBD2 (5 bases). The CDR3 has 14 residues. V shed 4 bases and J shed 4 bases, with 11 bases lying between them. Per germline, CDR1 SEHNR and CDR2 FQNEAQ (reference sequence). CDR3 region: CASSSGTSYNEQFF. The CDR3 DNA is TGTGCCAGCAGCTCCGGAACTAGTTACAATGAGCAGTTCTTC.

This chain joins TRBV4-1 and TRBJ2-2; maybe TRBD1 (6 bases). This CDR3 has 14 amino acids. V was cut by 4 bases and J by 6 bases, with 12 bases left in between. The V gene's germline CDR1 is MGHRA and CDR2 YSYEKL. CDR3 nucleotides: TGCGCCAGCAGCCCACTACAGGGATCCGGGGAGCTGTTTTTT. It translates to CASSPLQGSGELFF.

The chain couples TRBV30 to TRBJ2-1; weak D call: TRBD2 (5 bases). The V gene's germline CDR1 is GTSNPN and CDR2 SVGIG (reference sequence). V was pared by 6 bases and J by 0 bases, with 21 bases between. This CDR3 is built from 17 residues. The CDR3 is CACLDVELGRSYNEQFF. Written as DNA, the CDR3 is TGTGCCTGCCTCGACGTTGAACTAGGCCGCTCCTACAATGAGCAGTTCTTC.

The CDR3 coding sequence is TGTGCCAGCAGTGAAGAAGGTCAGGGGAGAGCTAACGAGCAGTACTTC. Protein product: CASSEEGQGRANEQYF. The rearrangement uses TRBV2 and TRBJ2-7; perhaps TRBD1 as D (6 bases). The V gene's germline CDR1 is SNHLY and CDR2 FYNNEI. CDR3 length equals 16 residues. V lost 1 base and J 5 bases, leaving 18 bases between the germline ends.

V usage is TRBV28 and J usage is TRBJ2-2, with D perhaps matching TRBD2 (5 bases). V was clipped by 5 bases and J by 2 bases, with 9 bases between them. The CDR3 is 14 amino acids. Germline V gene data show CDR1 as MDHEN and CDR2 as SYDVKM. CDR3 loop: CASSEAENTGELFF. CDR3 nucleotides: TGTGCCAGCAGTGAAGCGGAAAACACCGGGGAGCTGTTTTTT. Complete variable domain (other parts from reference TRBV28 and TRBJ2-2): DVKVTQSSRYLVKRTGEKVFLECVQDMDHENMFWYRQDPGLGLRLIYFSYDVKMKEKGDIPEGYSVSREKKERFSLILESASTNQTSMYLCASSEAENTGELFFGEGSRLTVL.

The chain couples TRBV7-9 to TRBJ2-7; 7 bases are shared with TRBD1. The germline V gene has CDR1 SEHNR and CDR2 FQNEAQ (reference sequence). Trimming at V came to 5 bases and at J to 2 bases, leaving 6 bases not matched to a gene. This CDR3 has 14 residues. CDR3 sequence: CASSGVQGAYEQYF. CDR3 in DNA: TGTGCCAGCAGCGGGGTCCAGGGGGCCTACGAGCAGTACTTC.

The rearrangement joins TRBV11-2 to TRBJ2-7; D is perhaps TRBD1 (5 bases). The CDR3 is 13 residues long. The V and J ends lost 4 bases and 7 bases respectively, with 14 bases between them. CDR1 is SGHAT and CDR2 is FQNNGV in the germline V gene. This chain's CDR3 is CASSSPRVREQYV. The CDR3 nucleotides are TGTGCCAGCAGCTCCCCCAGGGTCCGAGAGCAGTACGTC.

The chain uses TRBV6-5 and TRBJ1-2; a weak D match, TRBD1 (6 bases). CDR3 length equals 14 residues. V was clipped by 5 bases and J by 11 bases, with 21 bases between them. Germline V gene sequence: CDR1 MNHEY, CDR2 SVGAGI. The CDR3 protein is CASSELIGWGQYTF. The CDR3 region has the DNA TGTGCCAGCAGTGAGTTGATAGGCTGGGGGCAATACACCTTC.

The rearrangement uses TRBV9 and TRBJ2-7; TRBD2 agrees at 13 bases. With 3 bases clipped from V and 5 bases from J, the junction kept 5 bases outside the gene matches. Germline V gene lookup returns CDR1 SGDLS and CDR2 YYNGEE. The CDR3 is 15 amino acids. CDR3 nucleotide sequence: TGTGCCAGCAGCGCTGGACTAGCGGGAGCCGACGAGCAGTACTTC. It is translated as CASSAGLAGADEQYF.

The chain employs TRBV19 and TRBJ2-5, with 8 bases aligning to TRBD1. The germline CDR1 and CDR2 sequences are LNHDA and SQIVND (reference sequence). J lost 5 bases, V lost 3 bases, and 2 bases had no gene match. CDR3 length: 13 amino acids. The CDR3 reads CASSIPGGETQYF. CDR3 nucleotides: TGTGCCAGTAGTATCCCAGGGGGCGAGACCCAGTACTTC. The full variable domain, completed using reference TRBV19 and TRBJ2-5, is DGGITQSPKYLFRKEGQNVTLSCEQNLNHDAMYWYRQDPGQGLRLIYYSQIVNDFQKGDIAEGYSVSREKKESFPLTVTSAQKNPTAFYLCASSIPGGETQYFGPGTRLLVL.

The chain recombines TRBV27 with TRBJ1-6; 7 bases align to TRBD1. The CDR3 is 15 amino acids. After removal of 5 bases from V and 6 bases from J, the junction contained 7 bases not matched to a gene. The germline CDR1 and CDR2 sequences are MNHEY and SMNVEV (reference sequence). The CDR3: CASSPRDSANSPLHF. The CDR3 DNA follows: TGTGCCAGCAGTCCGCGGGACAGCGCTAATTCACCCCTCCACTTT.